Following are 27 T cell receptor beta chains from one sample sequenced in a study of T cells in localized non-small cell lung cancer. The table came from immunoSEQ multiplex PCR; TCRdb's copy has only in-frame clones and leaves some out. The table records tens of thousands of clones, roughly 89% of them present only once. The sample in question was peripheral blood, obtained before any cancer treatment. The receptors stem from a man aged 40 to 69 with stage I squamous cell lung carcinoma.

This rearrangement joins TRBV4-3 to TRBJ2-7; D is possibly TRBD1 or TRBD2 (6 bases each). The V end lost 0 bases, the J end lost 5 bases, and 14 bases lay between the germline ends. The CDR3 contains 15 residues. Germline CDR1 and CDR2: LGHNA and YSLEER. CDR3: CASSQDLRGRNEQYF. In DNA form, the CDR3 reads TGCGCCAGCAGCCAAGATCTGAGGGGGAGGAACGAGCAGTACTTC.

The chain recombines TRBV28 with TRBJ1-3, with D maybe TRBD1 (5 bases). V was pared by 8 bases and J by 1 base, with 24 bases between. The length of the CDR3 is 18 residues. Germline V gene sequence: CDR1 MDHEN, CDR2 SYDVKM. The DNA of the CDR3 is TGTGCCAGCCGGGGGGGGAGTAGAAGTCCTCGGTCTGGAAACACCATATATTTT. Protein product: CASRGGSRSPRSGNTIYF.

This chain links TRBV4-1 with TRBJ1-4; D gene ambiguous. The ends were cut back, 4 bases at V and 0 bases at J, with 9 bases in the middle. Germline CDR1 and CDR2: MGHRA and YSYEKL. The CDR3 loop spans 15 amino acids. CDR3 sequence: CASSPASSTNEKLFF. CDR3 nucleotides: TGCGCCAGCAGCCCCGCTTCGTCAACTAATGAAAAACTGTTTTTT.

This clone was seen once. The genes are TRBV15 and TRBJ1-1; no clear D gene. This CDR3 comprises 15 residues. Germline lookup yields CDR1 LNHNV and CDR2 YYDKDF (reference sequence). V gave up 0 bases and J gave up 0 bases, with 8 bases separating them. Here the CDR3 DNA reads TGTGCCACCAGCAGAGAGGGTTTAATGAACACTGAAGCTTTCTTT. Translated: CATSREGLMNTEAFF.

Note on this clone: One junction end disagrees with the germline gene, perhaps due to a read error. V usage is TRBV7-7 and J usage is TRBJ2-2, with 9 bases lining up with TRBD1. This CDR3 contains 15 residues. Germline V lookup: CDR1 SSHAT, CDR2 FNYEAQ (reference sequence). Written as DNA, the CDR3 is TGTGCTAGCAGCTTAGACAGGGGGGGCACCGGGGAGCTGTTTTTT. Amino acids: CASSLDRGGTGELFF.

This clone was recorded once. This chain connects TRBV18 to TRBJ1-1, with D maybe TRBD1 (5 bases). V was cut by 8 bases and J by 3 bases, with 16 bases left in between. Per germline, CDR1 KGHSH and CDR2 LQKENI. CDR3 length: 14 residues. DNA of the CDR3: TGTGCCAGCGTGTATCAGGGCGTCGACACTGAAGCTTTCTTT. Its protein product is CASVYQGVDTEAFF.

V and J are TRBV7-9 and TRBJ2-1; weak D call: TRBD2 (6 bases). V lost 0 bases and J 2 bases, leaving 11 bases between the germline ends. CDR1 is SEHNR, CDR2 FQNEAQ, per germline (reference sequence). The CDR3 totals 16 residues. CDR3 region: CASSLALSGAYNEQFF. The CDR3 region has the DNA TGTGCCAGCAGCTTAGCGCTCTCGGGAGCCTACAATGAGCAGTTCTTC.

The J gene is TRBJ1-5, the V gene TRBV6-5, with 7 bases fitting TRBD1. The CDR3 length is 12 residues. Germline V gene data show CDR1 as MNHEY and CDR2 as SVGAGI. After removal of 7 bases from V and 5 bases from J, the junction contained 2 bases not matched to a gene. The CDR3, as DNA: TGTGCCAGCAATACAGGGGATCAGCCCCAGCATTTT. It encodes CASNTGDQPQHF.

The chain employs TRBV27 and TRBJ2-6; no clear D gene. The CDR3 has 15 amino acids. Per the germline V gene, CDR1 is MNHEY and CDR2 is SMNVEV (reference sequence). V was clipped by 6 bases and J by 1 base, with 10 bases between them. The CDR3 DNA sequence: TGTGCCAGCAGCCCACAAGGTTCTGGGGCCAACGTCCTGACTTTC. It translates to CASSPQGSGANVLTF. Variable domain in full (rest from reference TRBV27 and TRBJ2-6): EAQVTQNPRYLITVTGKKLTVTCSQNMNHEYMSWYRQDPGLGLRQIYYSMNVEVTDKGDVPEGYKVSRKEKRNFPLILESPSPNQTSLYFCASSPQGSGANVLTFGAGSRLTVL.

The gene calls are TRBV7-6 and TRBJ2-5, with D uncertain. The CDR3 is made up of 12 amino acids. The V gene lost 5 bases and the J gene lost 5 bases, with 9 bases spanning the gap. Germline assignment: CDR1 SGHVS and CDR2 FNYEAQ. CDR3 sequence: CASSRTSETQYF. For the CDR3, the DNA is TGTGCCAGCAGCCGCACATCGGAGACCCAGTACTTC.

The chain combines TRBV7-6 with TRBJ2-2; possible D gene TRBD1, 5 bases. This CDR3 is built from 15 residues. Trimming took 7 bases from V and 5 from J, leaving 17 bases between them. Germline V gene lookup returns CDR1 SGHVS and CDR2 FNYEAQ. The CDR3 DNA sequence: TGTGCCAGCACCAAACCCGCAGGGTTAACCGGGGAGCTGTTTTTT. Its translation is CASTKPAGLTGELFF.

The chain couples TRBV6-1 to TRBJ1-1; tentatively, D is TRBD1 (5 bases). Germline CDR1 and CDR2: MNHNS and SASEGT. V dropped 5 bases and J dropped 1 base, with 8 bases sitting between them. There are 13 residues in the CDR3. Written as DNA, the CDR3 is TGTGCCAGCAGTCACGACAGGAACACTGAAGCTTTCTTT. Its translation is CASSHDRNTEAFF.

The V gene is TRBV29-1, the J gene TRBJ1-2; perhaps TRBD1 as D (6 bases). V gave up 4 bases and J gave up 4 bases, with 19 bases separating them. CDR1 is SQVTM and CDR2 is ANQGSEA in the germline V gene. The CDR3 consists of 15 residues. The CDR3 nucleotides read TGCAGCGTTGGCCTAATATTCAGGGGAATCTATGGCTACACCTTC. This sequence encodes CSVGLIFRGIYGYTF.

The rearrangement uses TRBV6-5 and TRBJ1-2; perhaps TRBD1 as D (5 bases). With 7 bases removed from V and 6 bases from J, the gap between germline ends came to 12 bases. Germline CDR1 MNHEY, CDR2 SVGAGI. The CDR3 length is 12 residues. The CDR3 here is CASKPGTDGYTF. DNA for the CDR3: TGTGCCAGCAAACCTGGGACGGATGGCTACACCTTC.

The chain recombines TRBV15 with TRBJ2-5, with TRBD2 as a possible D gene (5 bases). The V end was cut by 5 bases, the J end by 7 bases, with 17 bases between. Germline V gene sequence: CDR1 LNHNV, CDR2 YYDKDF (reference sequence). The CDR3 has 14 residues. CDR3 DNA: TGTGCCACCAGCTCCTCGGACGTCGGAGGGACCCAGTACTTC. It encodes CATSSSDVGGTQYF.

This clone was counted a few times. V is TRBV5-1 and J is TRBJ2-1; TRBD2 agrees at 9 bases. Germline V gene sequence: CDR1 SGHRS, CDR2 YFSETQ. The CDR3 loop spans 15 amino acids. V was pared by 7 bases and J by 7 bases, with 12 bases of the junction left unmatched. The CDR3 here is CASAFSGGRRNEQFF. DNA of the CDR3: TGCGCCAGCGCCTTTAGCGGGGGAAGGAGGAATGAGCAGTTCTTC.

The chain combines TRBV10-3 with TRBJ1-5; D is unresolved. The CDR3 is 12 residues long. The V end was cut by 10 bases, the J end by 5 bases, with 12 bases between. CDR1 and CDR2 from the germline V gene are ENHRY and SYGVKD. Here the CDR3 DNA reads TGTGCCACGCGGACCGGTGATCAGCCCCAGCATTTT. Translating it yields CATRTGDQPQHF.

The chain links TRBV7-9 to TRBJ2-7; no clear D gene. Trimming pared 4 bases from V and 3 bases from J, leaving 7 bases between. The germline V gene has CDR1 SEHNR and CDR2 FQNEAQ (reference sequence). The CDR3 contains 12 residues. CDR3 DNA sequence: TGTGCCAGCAGCTCTAAATTCTACGAGCAGTACTTC. Protein sequence: CASSSKFYEQYF.

The chain has TRBV6-1 and TRBJ2-1, with 10 positions matching TRBD2. Germline-derived CDR1 and CDR2 are MNHNS and SASEGT. The CDR3 loop spans 15 amino acids. The J segment lost 6 bases and the V segment lost 1 base, leaving 3 bases of the junction unmatched. CDR3 DNA sequence: TGTGCCAGCAGTGAAGTAGCTAGCGGGGGCAATGAGCAGTTCTTC. Protein product: CASSEVASGGNEQFF.

The chain employs TRBV5-1 and TRBJ2-1; D might be TRBD1 (5 bases). CDR1 and CDR2 (germline): SGHRS, YFSETQ. The CDR3 is made up of 13 amino acids. V was shortened by 5 bases and J by 7 bases, with 13 bases between the two germline ends. The CDR3 DNA reads as TGCGCCAGCAGGTTAGCCAGGGATAATGAGCAGTTCTTC. Translated: CASRLARDNEQFF. Combining the CDR3 with reference TRBV5-1 and TRBJ2-1 gives the whole variable domain KAGVTQTPRYLIKTRGQQVTLSCSPISGHRSVSWYQQTPGQGLQFLFEYFSETQRNKGNFPGRFSGRQFSNSRSEMNVSTLELGDSALYLCASRLARDNEQFFGPGTRLTVL.

The chain has TRBV4-3 and TRBJ2-6; D ambiguous. This CDR3 is built from 16 residues. Germline loops: CDR1 LGHNA, CDR2 YSLEER. The V end was cut by 1 base, the J end by 1 base, with 8 bases between. The CDR3 region has the DNA TGCGCCAGCAGCCAAGTTTGGGGATCTGGGGCCAACGTCCTGACTTTC. This gives the protein CASSQVWGSGANVLTF.

CDR3 DNA sequence: TGTGCCAGCAGCCAAAACCTAGCGGACAATGAGCAGTTCTTC. It specifies CASSQNLADNEQFF. This chain uses TRBV14 with TRBJ2-1, with 7 nucleotides matching TRBD2. This CDR3 is built from 14 residues. The junction had 3 bases not matched to a gene; V was cut back by 2 bases and J by 5 bases. The germline gives CDR1 SGHDN, CDR2 FVKESK.

The CDR3 sequence is CASSIHRGDYNEQFF. The CDR3 nucleotides read TGTGCCAGTAGTATTCACAGGGGCGATTACAATGAGCAGTTCTTC. The rearrangement joins TRBV19 to TRBJ2-1, with 7 bases aligning to TRBD1. Germline lookup yields CDR1 LNHDA and CDR2 SQIVND (reference sequence). There are 15 residues in the CDR3. V gave up 3 bases and J gave up 4 bases; unmatched junction bases: 6.

This sequence joins TRBV2 and TRBJ2-2; D tentatively fits TRBD1 or TRBD2 (5 bases each). The CDR3 spans 14 residues. V lost 3 bases to trimming and J lost 7 bases, with 12 bases between them. CDR1 and CDR2 from the germline V gene are SNHLY and FYNNEI. CDR3 residues: CASSELLGDGELFF. The CDR3, as DNA: TGTGCCAGCAGTGAGCTCTTGGGGGACGGGGAGCTGTTTTTT.

The chain carries TRBV6-6 and TRBJ2-5; 10 nucleotides agree with TRBD1. Germline V gives CDR1 MNHNY, CDR2 SVGAGI (reference sequence). The CDR3 runs 15 residues. J gave up 5 bases and V 4 bases, and 7 bases lay outside the gene matches. CDR3 residues: CASSFGQGVMETQYF. The DNA for the CDR3 is TGTGCCAGCAGTTTTGGACAGGGGGTTATGGAGACCCAGTACTTC.

This sequence joins TRBV27 and TRBJ2-7, with unresolved D. This CDR3 comprises 14 residues. V was trimmed by 4 bases and J by 3 bases, leaving 13 bases between them. The V gene's germline CDR1 is MNHEY and CDR2 SMNVEV (reference sequence). CDR3 sequence reads: CASSSGYGGYEQYF. In nucleotides, the CDR3 is TGTGCCAGCAGTTCAGGTTACGGTGGCTACGAGCAGTACTTC.

This rearrangement joins TRBV2 to TRBJ2-1; 9 nucleotides match TRBD2. V gave up 3 bases and J gave up 8 bases; unmatched junction bases: 8. This CDR3 is built from 15 residues. CDR1 is SNHLY and CDR2 is FYNNEI in the germline V gene. The CDR3, as DNA: TGTGCCAGCAGTGAGCGGGAGGGCCTTCGGGATGAGCAGTTCTTC. This codes for CASSEREGLRDEQFF.